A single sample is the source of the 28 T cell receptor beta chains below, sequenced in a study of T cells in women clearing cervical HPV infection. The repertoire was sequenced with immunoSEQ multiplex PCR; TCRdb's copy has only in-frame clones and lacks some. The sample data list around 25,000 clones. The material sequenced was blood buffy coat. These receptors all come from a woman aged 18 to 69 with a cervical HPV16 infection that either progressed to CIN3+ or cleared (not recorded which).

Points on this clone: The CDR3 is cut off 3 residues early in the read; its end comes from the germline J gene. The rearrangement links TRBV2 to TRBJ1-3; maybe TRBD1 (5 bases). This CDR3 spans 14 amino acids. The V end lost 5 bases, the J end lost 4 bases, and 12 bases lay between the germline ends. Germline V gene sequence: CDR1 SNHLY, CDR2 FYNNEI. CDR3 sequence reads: CASSTEQAGNTIYF. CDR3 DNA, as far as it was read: TGTGCCAGCAGTACAGAACAGGCGGGAAACACC.

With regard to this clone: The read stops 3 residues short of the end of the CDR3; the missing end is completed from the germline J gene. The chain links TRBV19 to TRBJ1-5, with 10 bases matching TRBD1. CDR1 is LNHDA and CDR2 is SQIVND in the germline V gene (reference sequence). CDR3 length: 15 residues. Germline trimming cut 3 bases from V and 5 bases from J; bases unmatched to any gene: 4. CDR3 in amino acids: CASSIGQGEYQPQHF. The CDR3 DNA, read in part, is TGTGCCAGTAGTATTGGACAGGGGGAGTATCAGCCC.

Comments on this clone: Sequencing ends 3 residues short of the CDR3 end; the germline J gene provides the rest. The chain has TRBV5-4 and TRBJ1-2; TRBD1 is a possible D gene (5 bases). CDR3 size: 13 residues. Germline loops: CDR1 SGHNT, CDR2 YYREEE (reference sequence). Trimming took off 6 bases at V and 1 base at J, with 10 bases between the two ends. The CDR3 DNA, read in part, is TGTGCCAGCACCCTGCAGGGTAACTATGGC. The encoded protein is CASTLQGNYG. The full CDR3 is CASTLQGNYGYTF.

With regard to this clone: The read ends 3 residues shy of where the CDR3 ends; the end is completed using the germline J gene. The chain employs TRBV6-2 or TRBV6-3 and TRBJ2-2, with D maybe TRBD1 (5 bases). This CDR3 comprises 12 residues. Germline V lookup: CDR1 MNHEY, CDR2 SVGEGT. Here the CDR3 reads CASRGLNEKLFF. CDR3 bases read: TGTGCCAGCAGGGGGCTTAATGAAAAG.

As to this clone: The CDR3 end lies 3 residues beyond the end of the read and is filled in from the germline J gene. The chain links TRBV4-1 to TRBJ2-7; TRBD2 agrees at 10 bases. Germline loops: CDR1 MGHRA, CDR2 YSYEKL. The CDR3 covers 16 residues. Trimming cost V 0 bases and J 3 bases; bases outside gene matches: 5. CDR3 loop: CASSQDQLAGVYEQYF. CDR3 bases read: TGCGCCAGCAGCCAAGATCAGCTAGCGGGAGTCTACGAG.

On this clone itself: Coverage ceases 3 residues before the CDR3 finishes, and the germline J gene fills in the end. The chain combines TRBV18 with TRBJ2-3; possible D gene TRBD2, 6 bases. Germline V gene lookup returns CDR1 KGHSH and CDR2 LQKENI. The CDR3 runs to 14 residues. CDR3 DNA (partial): TGTGCCAGCTCACCACAAACTAGCCTTGAGACG. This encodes CASSPQTSLET. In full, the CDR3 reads CASSPQTSLETQYF.

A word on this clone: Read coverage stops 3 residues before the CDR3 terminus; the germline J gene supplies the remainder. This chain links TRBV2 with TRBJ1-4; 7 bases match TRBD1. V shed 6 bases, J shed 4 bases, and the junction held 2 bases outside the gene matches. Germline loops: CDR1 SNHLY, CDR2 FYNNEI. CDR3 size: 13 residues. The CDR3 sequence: CASRGTVNEKLFF. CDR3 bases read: TGTGCCAGCAGGGGGACAGTTAATGAAAAA.

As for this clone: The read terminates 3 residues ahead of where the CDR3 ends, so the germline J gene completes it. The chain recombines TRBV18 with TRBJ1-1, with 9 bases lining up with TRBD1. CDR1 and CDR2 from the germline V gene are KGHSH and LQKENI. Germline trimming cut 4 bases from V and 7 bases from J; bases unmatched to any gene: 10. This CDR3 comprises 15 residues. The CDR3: CASSHRDRVDSEAFF. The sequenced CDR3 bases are TGTGCCAGCTCACACCGGGACAGGGTCGATAGTGAA.

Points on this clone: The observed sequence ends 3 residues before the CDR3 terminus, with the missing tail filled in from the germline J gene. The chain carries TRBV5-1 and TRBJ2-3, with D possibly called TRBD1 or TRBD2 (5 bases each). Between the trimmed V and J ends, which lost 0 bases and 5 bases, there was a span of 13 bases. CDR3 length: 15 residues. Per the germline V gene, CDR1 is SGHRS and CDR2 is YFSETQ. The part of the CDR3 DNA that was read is TGCGCCAGCAGCTTGGGTACAGGAGGAGGAGATACG. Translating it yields CASSLGTGGGDT. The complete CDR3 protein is CASSLGTGGGDTQYF. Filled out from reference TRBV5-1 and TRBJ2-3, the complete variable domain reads KAGVTQTPRYLIKTRGQQVTLSCSPISGHRSVSWYQQTPGQGLQFLFEYFSETQRNKGNFPGRFSGRQFSNSRSEMNVSTLELGDSALYLCASSLGTGGGDTQYFGPGTRLTVL.

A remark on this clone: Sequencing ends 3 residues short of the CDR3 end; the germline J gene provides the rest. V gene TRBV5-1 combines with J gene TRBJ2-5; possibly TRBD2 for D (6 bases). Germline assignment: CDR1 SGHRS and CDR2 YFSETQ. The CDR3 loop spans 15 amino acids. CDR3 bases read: TGCGCCAGCAGCTTTATGGCAGACGGGGGAGATACC. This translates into CASSFMADGGDT. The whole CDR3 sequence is CASSFMADGGDTQYF. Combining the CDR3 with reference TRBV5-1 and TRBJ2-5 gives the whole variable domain KAGVTQTPRYLIKTRGQQVTLSCSPISGHRSVSWYQQTPGQGLQFLFEYFSETQRNKGNFPGRFSGRQFSNSRSEMNVSTLELGDSALYLCASSFMADGGDTQYFGPGTRLLVL.

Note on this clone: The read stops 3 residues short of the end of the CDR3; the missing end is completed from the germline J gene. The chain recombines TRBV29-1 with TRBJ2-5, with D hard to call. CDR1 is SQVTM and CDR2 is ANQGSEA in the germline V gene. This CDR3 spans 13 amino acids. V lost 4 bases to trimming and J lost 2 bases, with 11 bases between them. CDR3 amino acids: CSVGAGTQETQYF. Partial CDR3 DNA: TGCAGCGTTGGGGCCGGAACTCAAGAGACC.

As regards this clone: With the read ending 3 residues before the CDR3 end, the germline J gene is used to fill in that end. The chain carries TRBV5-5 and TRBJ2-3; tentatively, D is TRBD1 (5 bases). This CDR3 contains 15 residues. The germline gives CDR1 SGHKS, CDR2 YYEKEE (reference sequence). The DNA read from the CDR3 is TGTGCCAGCAGCTTGACAGGCCTTAGCAATCAGCCG. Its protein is CASSLTGLSNQP. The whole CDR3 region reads CASSLTGLSNQPQYF.

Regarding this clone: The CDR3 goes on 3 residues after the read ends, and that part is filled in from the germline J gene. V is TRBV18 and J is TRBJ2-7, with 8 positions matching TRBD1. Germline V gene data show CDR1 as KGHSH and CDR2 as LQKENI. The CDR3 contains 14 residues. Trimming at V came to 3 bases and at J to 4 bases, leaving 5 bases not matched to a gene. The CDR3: CASSPATGGYEQYF. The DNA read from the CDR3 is TGTGCCAGCTCACCCGCCACAGGGGGATACGAG. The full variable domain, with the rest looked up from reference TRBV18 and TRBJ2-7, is NAGVMQNPRHLVRRRGQEARLRCSPMKGHSHVYWYRQLPEEGLKFMVYLQKENIIDESGMPKERFSAEFPKEGPSILRIQQVVRGDSAAYFCASSPATGGYEQYFGPGTRLTVT.

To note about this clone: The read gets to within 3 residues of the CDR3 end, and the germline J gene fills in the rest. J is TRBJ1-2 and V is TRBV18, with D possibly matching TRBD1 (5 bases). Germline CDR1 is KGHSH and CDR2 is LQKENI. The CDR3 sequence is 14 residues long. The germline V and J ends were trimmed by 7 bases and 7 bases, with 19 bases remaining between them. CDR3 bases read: TGTGCCAGCTTGCCGGCGCAGGGTAGTGGTGGC. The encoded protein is CASLPAQGSGG. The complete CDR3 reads CASLPAQGSGGYTF.

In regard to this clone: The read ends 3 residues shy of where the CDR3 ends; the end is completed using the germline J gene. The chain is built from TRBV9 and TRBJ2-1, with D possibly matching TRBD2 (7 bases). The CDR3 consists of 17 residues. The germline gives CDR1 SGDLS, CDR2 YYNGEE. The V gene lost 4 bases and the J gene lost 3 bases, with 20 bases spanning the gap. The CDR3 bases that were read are TGTGCCAGCAGCCCCGTCGTAGGGGGGGCGAGCTACAATGAG. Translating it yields CASSPVVGGASYNE. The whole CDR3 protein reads CASSPVVGGASYNEQFF.

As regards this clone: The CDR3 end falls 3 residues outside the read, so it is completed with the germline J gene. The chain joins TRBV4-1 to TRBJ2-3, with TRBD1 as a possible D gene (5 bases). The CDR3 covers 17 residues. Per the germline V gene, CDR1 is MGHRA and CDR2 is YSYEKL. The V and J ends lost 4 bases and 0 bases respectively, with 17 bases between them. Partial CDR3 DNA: TGCGCCAGCAGCCCCCAAATAAATAGGGGTAGCACAGATACG. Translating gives CASSPQINRGSTDT. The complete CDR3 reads CASSPQINRGSTDTQYF.

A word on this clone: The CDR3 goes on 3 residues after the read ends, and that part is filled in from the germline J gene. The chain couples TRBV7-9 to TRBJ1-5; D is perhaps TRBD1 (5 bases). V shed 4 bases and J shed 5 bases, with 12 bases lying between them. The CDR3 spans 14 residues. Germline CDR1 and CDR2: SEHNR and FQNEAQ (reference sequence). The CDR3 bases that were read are TGTGCCAGCAGCTCAGGGCCCGGTGATCAGCCC. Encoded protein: CASSSGPGDQP. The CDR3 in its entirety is CASSSGPGDQPQHF.

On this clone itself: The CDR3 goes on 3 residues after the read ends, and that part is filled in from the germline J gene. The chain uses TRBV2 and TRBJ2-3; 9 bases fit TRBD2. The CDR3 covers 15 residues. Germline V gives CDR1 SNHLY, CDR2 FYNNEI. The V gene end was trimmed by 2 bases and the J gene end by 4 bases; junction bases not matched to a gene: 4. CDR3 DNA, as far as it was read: TGTGCCAGCAGTGAAATTAGCGGGAGTCCAGATACG. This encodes CASSEISGSPDT. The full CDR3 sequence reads CASSEISGSPDTQYF.

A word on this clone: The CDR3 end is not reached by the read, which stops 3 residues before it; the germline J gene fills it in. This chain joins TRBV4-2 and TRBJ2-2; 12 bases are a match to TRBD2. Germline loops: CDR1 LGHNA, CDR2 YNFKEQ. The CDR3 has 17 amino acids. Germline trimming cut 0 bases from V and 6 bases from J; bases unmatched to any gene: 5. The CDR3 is CASSQDPSGGVAGELFF. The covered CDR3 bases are TGTGCCAGCAGCCAAGATCCTAGCGGGGGGGTTGCCGGGGAG.

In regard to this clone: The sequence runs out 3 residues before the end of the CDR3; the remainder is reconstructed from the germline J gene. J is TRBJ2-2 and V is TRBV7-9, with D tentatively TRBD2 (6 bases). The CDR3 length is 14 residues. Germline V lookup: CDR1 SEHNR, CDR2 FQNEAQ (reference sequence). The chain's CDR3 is CASRRRGGGEKLFF. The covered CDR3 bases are TGTGCCAGCAGACGGCGGGGCGGCGGAGAAAAG.

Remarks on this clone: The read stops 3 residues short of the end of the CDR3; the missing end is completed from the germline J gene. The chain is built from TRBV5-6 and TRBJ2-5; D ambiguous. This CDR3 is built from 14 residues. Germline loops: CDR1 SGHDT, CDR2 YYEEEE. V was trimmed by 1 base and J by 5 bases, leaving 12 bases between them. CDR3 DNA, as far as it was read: TGTGCCAGCAGCTTGCTTATCGCCGGTGAGACC. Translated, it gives CASSLLIAGET. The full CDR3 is CASSLLIAGETQYF.

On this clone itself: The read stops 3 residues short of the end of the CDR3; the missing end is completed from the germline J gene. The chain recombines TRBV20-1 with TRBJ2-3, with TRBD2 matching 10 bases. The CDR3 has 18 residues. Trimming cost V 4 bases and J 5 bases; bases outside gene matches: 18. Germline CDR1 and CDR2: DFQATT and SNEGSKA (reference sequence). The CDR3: CSAIPSIAGGVPVDTQYF. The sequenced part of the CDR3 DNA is TGCAGTGCTATTCCCTCTATAGCGGGGGGAGTTCCTGTAGATACG.

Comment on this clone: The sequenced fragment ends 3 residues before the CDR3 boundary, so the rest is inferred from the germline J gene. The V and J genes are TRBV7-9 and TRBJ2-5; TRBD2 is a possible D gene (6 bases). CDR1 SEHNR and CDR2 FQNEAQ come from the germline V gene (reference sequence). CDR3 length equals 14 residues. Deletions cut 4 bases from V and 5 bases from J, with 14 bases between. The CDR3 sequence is CASSSGLVWETQYF. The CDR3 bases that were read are TGTGCCAGCAGCTCGGGACTGGTGTGGGAGACC.

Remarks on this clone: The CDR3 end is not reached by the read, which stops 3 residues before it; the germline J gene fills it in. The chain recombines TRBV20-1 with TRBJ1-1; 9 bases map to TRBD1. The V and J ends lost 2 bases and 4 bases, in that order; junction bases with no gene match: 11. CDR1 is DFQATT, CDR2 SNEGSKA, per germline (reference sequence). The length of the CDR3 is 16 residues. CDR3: CSARPSGTGWGTEAFF. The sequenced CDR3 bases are TGCAGTGCTAGACCCTCCGGGACAGGGTGGGGCACTGAA.

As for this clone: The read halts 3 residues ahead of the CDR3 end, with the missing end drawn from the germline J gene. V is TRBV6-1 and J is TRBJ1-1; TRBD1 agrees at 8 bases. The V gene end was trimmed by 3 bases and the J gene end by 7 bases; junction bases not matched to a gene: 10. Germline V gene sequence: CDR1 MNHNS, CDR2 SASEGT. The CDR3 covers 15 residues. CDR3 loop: CASSERRTGPLEAFF. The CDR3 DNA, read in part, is TGTGCCAGCAGTGAGCGACGGACAGGGCCTCTTGAA.

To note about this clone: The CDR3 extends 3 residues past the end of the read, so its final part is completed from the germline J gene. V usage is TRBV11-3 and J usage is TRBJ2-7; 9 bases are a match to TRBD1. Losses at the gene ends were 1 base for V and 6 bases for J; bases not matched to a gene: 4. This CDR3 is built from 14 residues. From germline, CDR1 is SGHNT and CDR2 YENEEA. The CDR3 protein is CASSLVGQGGEQYF. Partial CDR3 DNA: TGTGCCAGCAGCTTAGTGGGACAGGGAGGCGAG.

CDR3 DNA (partial): TGTGCCAGCAGTGACAGGACAGGCGTTTCACCG. This gives the protein CASSDRTGVSP. The entire CDR3 protein is CASSDRTGVSPLFF. This rearrangement joins TRBV6-1 to TRBJ2-2; 7 nucleotides align to TRBD1. Read data end 3 residues before the CDR3 end; the end is taken from the germline J gene. Germline assignment: CDR1 MNHNS and CDR2 SASEGT. This CDR3 has 14 amino acids.

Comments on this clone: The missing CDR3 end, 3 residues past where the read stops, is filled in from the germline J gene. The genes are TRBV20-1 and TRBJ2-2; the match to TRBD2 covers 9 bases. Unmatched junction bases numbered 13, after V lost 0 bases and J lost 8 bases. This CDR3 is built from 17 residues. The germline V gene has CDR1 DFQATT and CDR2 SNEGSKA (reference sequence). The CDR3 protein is CSARDLAGHHSTGELFF. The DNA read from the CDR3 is TGCAGTGCTAGAGATCTAGCGGGACACCATTCCACGGGGGAG.